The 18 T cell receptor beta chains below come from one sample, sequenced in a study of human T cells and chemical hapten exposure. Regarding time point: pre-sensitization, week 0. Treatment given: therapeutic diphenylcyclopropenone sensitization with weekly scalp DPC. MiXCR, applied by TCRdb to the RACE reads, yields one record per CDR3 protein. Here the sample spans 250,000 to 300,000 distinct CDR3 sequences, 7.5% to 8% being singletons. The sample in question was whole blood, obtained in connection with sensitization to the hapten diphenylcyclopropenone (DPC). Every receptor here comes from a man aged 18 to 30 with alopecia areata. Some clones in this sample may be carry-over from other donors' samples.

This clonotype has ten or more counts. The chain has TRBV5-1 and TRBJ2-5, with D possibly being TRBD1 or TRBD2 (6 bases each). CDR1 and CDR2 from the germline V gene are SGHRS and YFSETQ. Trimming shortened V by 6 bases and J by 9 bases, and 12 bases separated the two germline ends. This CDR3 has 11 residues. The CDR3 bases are TGCGCCAGCATACTAGCAGGGGCCCAGTACTTC. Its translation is CASILAGAQYF.

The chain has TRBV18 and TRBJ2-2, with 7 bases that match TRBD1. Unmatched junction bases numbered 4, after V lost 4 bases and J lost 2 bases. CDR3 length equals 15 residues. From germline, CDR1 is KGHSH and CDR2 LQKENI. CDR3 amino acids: CASSQDRVNTGELFF. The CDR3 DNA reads TGTGCCAGCTCACAAGACAGGGTTAACACCGGGGAGCTGTTTTTT.

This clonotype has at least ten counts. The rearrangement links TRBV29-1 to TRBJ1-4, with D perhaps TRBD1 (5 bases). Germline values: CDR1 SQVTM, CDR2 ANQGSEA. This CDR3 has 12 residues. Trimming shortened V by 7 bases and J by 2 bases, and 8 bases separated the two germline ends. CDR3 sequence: CSGQQTNEKLFF. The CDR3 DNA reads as TGCAGCGGACAGCAGACTAATGAAAAACTGTTTTTT. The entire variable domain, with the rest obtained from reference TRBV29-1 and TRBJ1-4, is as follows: SAVISQKPSRDICQRGTSLTIQCQVDSQVTMMFWYRQQPGQSLTLIATANQGSEATYESGFVIDKFPISRPNLTFSTLTVSNMSPEDSSIYLCSGQQTNEKLFFGSGTQLSVL.

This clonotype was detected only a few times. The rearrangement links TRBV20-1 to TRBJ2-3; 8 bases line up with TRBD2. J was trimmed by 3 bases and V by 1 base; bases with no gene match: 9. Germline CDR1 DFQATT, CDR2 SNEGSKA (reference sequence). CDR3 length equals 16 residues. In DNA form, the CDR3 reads TGCAGTGCTAGAGGGCAGCGGGGGAGACAGACAGATACGCAGTATTTT. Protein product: CSARGQRGRQTDTQYF.

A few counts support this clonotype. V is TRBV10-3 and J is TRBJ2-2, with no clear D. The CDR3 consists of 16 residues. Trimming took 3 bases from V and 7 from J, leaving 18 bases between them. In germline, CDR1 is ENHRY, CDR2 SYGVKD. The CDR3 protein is CAISDPNSISGGELFF. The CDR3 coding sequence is TGTGCCATCAGTGACCCGAACTCTATTTCGGGCGGGGAGCTGTTTTTT.

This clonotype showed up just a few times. CDR3 nucleotide sequence: TGTGCCAGCAGCTGGGGACCGGAGGAGACCCAGTACTTC. Translated: CASSWGPEETQYF. The chain combines TRBV7-3 with TRBJ2-5; either TRBD1 or TRBD2 may supply D (5 bases each). The V gene lost 4 bases and the J gene lost 5 bases, with 11 bases spanning the gap. In germline, CDR1 is SGHTA, CDR2 FQGTGA. The length of the CDR3 is 13 residues. The full variable domain, its missing parts supplied by reference TRBV7-3 and TRBJ2-5, is GAGVSQTPSNKVTEKGKYVELRCDPISGHTALYWYRQSLGQGPEFLIYFQGTGAADDSGLPNDRFFAVRPEGSVSTLKIQRTERGDSAVYLCASSWGPEETQYFGPGTRLLVL.

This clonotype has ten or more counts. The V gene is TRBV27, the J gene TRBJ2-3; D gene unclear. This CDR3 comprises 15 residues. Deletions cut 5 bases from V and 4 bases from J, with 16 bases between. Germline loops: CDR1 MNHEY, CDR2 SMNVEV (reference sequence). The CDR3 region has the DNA TGTGCCAGCAGTGCCACCAATTATCGATCAGATACGCAGTATTTT. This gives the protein CASSATNYRSDTQYF.

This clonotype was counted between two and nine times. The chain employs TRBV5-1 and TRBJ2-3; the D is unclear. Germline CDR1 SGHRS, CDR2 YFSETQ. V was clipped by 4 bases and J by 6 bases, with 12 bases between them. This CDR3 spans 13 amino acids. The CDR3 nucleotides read TGCGCCAGCAGCCCGGGCCCCGCGGATACGCAGTATTTT. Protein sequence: CASSPGPADTQYF.

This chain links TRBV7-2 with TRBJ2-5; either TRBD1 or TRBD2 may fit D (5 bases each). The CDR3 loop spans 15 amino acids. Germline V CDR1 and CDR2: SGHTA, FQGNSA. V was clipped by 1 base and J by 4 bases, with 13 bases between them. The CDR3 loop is CASSLVSGARETQYF. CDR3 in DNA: TGTGCCAGCAGCTTAGTATCCGGGGCACGAGAGACCCAGTACTTC.

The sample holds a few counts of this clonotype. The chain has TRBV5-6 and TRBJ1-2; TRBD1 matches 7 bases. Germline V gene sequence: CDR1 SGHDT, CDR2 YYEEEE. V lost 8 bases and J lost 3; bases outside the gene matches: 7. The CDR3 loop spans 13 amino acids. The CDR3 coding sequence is TGTGCCAGTTTAACAGGGGCGGACTATGGCTACACCTTC. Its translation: CASLTGADYGYTF.

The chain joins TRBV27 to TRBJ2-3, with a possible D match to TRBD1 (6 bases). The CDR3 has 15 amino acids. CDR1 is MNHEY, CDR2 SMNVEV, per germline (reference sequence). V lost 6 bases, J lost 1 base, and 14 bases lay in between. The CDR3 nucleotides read TGTGCCAGCAGAGGACAGCCGTGGGGCACAGATACGCAGTATTTT. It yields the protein CASRGQPWGTDTQYF.

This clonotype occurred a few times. The chain's CDR3 is CASSVEGSRTDTQYF. CDR3 sequence (DNA): TGTGCCAGCAGCGTAGAAGGAAGTCGCACAGATACGCAGTATTTT. The chain employs TRBV9 and TRBJ2-3; D gene unclear. CDR1 and CDR2 (germline): SGDLS, YYNGEE. The CDR3 has 15 amino acids. Trimming stripped 0 bases from V and 1 base from J, with 9 bases between.

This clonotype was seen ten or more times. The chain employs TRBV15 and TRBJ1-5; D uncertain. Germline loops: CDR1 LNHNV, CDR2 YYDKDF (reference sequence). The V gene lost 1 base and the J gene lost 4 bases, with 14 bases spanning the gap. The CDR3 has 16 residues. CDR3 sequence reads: CATSRGLVGRNQPQHF. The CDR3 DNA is TGTGCCACCAGCAGAGGGTTGGTGGGTAGGAATCAGCCCCAGCATTTT.

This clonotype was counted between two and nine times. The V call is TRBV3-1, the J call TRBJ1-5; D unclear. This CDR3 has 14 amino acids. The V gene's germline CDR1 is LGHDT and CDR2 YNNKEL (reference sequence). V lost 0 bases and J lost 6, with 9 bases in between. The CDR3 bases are TGTGCCAGCAGCCAAGATCCCGAAACTCAGCCCCAGCATTTT. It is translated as CASSQDPETQPQHF.

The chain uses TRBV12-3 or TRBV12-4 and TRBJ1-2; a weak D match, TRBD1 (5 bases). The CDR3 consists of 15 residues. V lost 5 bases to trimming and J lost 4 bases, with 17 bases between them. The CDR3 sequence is CASSKVRGASYGYTF. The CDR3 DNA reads TGTGCCAGCAGTAAAGTCCGTGGGGCCTCCTATGGCTACACCTTC.

The DNA of the CDR3 is TGTGCTAGTGGCTCAACAGGGAAAGGAACTGAAGCTTTCTTT. This translates into CASGSTGKGTEAFF. The V and J genes are TRBV12-5 and TRBJ1-1, with D maybe TRBD1 (6 bases). CDR1 is LGHNT, CDR2 FRNRAP, per germline. The CDR3 totals 14 residues. The V end lost 6 bases, the J end lost 5 bases, and 16 bases lay between the germline ends.

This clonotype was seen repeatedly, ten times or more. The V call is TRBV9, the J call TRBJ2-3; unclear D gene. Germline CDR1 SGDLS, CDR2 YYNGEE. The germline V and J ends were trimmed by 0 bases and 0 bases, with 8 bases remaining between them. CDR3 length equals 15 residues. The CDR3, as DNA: TGTGCCAGCAGCGTAGAGATTCGGAGCACAGATACGCAGTATTTT. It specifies CASSVEIRSTDTQYF.

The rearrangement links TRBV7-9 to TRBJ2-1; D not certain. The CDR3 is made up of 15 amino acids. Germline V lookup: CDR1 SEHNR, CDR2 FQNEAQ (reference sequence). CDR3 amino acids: CAPLPSAAGDNEQFF. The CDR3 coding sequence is TGTGCGCCCCTCCCTTCGGCGGCCGGTGACAATGAGCAGTTCTTC.